This is a list of T cell receptor beta chains from one sample in a study of T cells in Graves' hyperthyroidism and ophthalmopathy. TCRdb passed the multiplex PCR reads through MiXCR, listing each CDR3 protein once. Here the sample spans 550,000 to 700,000 distinct CDR3 sequences, about 43% being singletons. Sample: peripheral blood or thyroid tissue (not recorded which). The receptors derive from an adult woman with Graves' disease, either hyperthyroidism or ophthalmopathy (not recorded which). Both conserved end residues are part of each CDR3. A D gene is named only where the DNA matches it firmly. Rows give clone size only sometimes, using once, few, many, or a class for an expanded clone.

V gene	J gene	D gene	clone size	CDR3 protein	CDR3 DNA
TRBV7-2	TRBJ2-7	TRBD1	many	CASSFSGGTGGYEQYF	TGTGCCAGCAGCTTCAGTGGTGGGACAGGGGGGTACGAGCAGTACTTC
TRBV24-1	TRBJ2-2	-	many	CATSANRDTGELFF	TGTGCCACCAGTGCTAACAGGGATACCGGGGAGCTGTTTTTT
TRBV2	TRBJ2-5	-	-	CASSGRDTETQYF	TGTGCCAGCAGTGGAAGGGACACCGAGACCCAGTACTTC
TRBV7-3	TRBJ2-7	-	many	CASSNPPGEQYF	TGTGCCAGCAGCAACCCGCCAGGGGAGCAGTACTTC
TRBV2	TRBJ1-6	TRBD1	-	CASSGNTGGVGSPLHF	TGTGCCAGCAGTGGAAACACAGGGGGCGTAGGATCACCCCTCCACTTT
TRBV2	TRBJ2-7	TRBD2	many	CASMGGSSYEQYF	TGTGCCAGCATGGGCGGGAGCTCCTACGAGCAGTACTTC
TRBV5-1	TRBJ2-2	-	many	CASSLFGPGELFF	TGCGCCAGCAGCTTGTTCGGGCCCGGGGAGCTGTTTTTT
TRBV29-1	TRBJ1-2	-	-	CSVVTGGYTF	TGCAGCGTTGTAACAGGGGGCTACACCTTC
TRBV28	TRBJ1-5	-	many	CAGRREGPNQPQHF	TGTGCCGGACGTCGTGAGGGTCCCAATCAGCCCCAGCATTTT
TRBV30	TRBJ1-6	-	many	CAWSRDPPGDGSPLHF	TGTGCCTGGAGTCGGGATCCCCCAGGGGACGGTTCACCCCTCCACTTT
TRBV20-1	TRBJ1-5	TRBD1	few	CSAWDREEPQHF	TGCAGTGCGTGGGACAGGGAGGAGCCCCAGCATTTT
TRBV7-8	TRBJ1-5	-	-	CASSSDKPHSNQPQHF	TGTGCCAGCAGCTCAGATAAGCCGCATAGCAATCAGCCCCAGCATTTT
TRBV19	TRBJ2-2	TRBD2	-	CASSLSGTYNEQFF	TGTGCCAGTAGTCTTAGCGGGACCTACAATGAGCAGTTTTTT
TRBV11-1	TRBJ1-2	-	-	CASSVDGNYGYTF	TGTGCCAGCAGCGTGGACGGCAACTATGGCTACACCTTC
TRBV5-5	TRBJ2-7	-	many	CASSLGGTRNEQYF	TGTGCCAGCAGCTTGGGTGGGACGAGAAACGAGCAGTACTTC
TRBV4-1	TRBJ2-5	-	many	CASSQGQSRRMETQYF	TGCGCCAGCAGCCAAGGGCAATCCCGCAGGATGGAGACCCAGTACTTC
TRBV4-1	TRBJ1-2	-	-	CASSQGEGDGYTF	TGCGCCAGCAGCCAAGGGGAGGGGGATGGCTACACCTTC
TRBV7-2	TRBJ2-2	TRBD2	-	CASSHSSGTGELFF	TGTGCCAGCAGCCATTCTAGCGGGACCGGGGAGCTGTTTTTT
TRBV6-1	TRBJ1-1	-	-	CASRIMDSPGFKAFF	TGTGCCAGCAGAATAATGGATTCCCCTGGGTTTAAAGCTTTCTTT
TRBV11-2	TRBJ2-7	TRBD2	few	CASSSRSGSWPYEQYF	TGTGCCAGCAGCTCCCGTAGCGGGAGTTGGCCCTACGAGCAGTACTTC
TRBV7-2	TRBJ1-6	-	-	CASRPGGGGSLHF	TGTGCCAGCAGACCTGGGGGGGGGGGGTCCCTCCACTTT
TRBV20-1	TRBJ1-5	-	few	CSARRGDQPQHF	TGCAGTGCTAGGCGGGGGGATCAGCCCCAGCATTTT
TRBV4-1	TRBJ2-5	-	many	CASSLWVRETQYF	TGCGCCAGCAGCCTTTGGGTGAGAGAGACCCAGTACTTC
TRBV7-9	TRBJ2-3	-	-	CASSFLGGTDTQYF	TGTGCCAGCAGCTTCCTGGGCGGCACAGATACGCAGTATTTT
TRBV2	TRBJ2-2	-	many	CASQGRRGAGELFF	TGTGCCAGCCAAGGTCGCAGGGGGGCCGGGGAGCTGTTTTTT
TRBV29-1	TRBJ1-2	-	once	CSVGPVRGGYTF	TGCAGCGTTGGCCCCGTCAGGGGTGGCTACACCTTC
TRBV30	TRBJ1-5	-	-	CACHGEYNQPQHF	TGTGCCTGCCACGGAGAATACAATCAGCCCCAGCATTTT
TRBV10-3	TRBJ2-3	-	-	CAISESRGYPQYF	TGTGCCATCAGTGAGTCCCGAGGATACCCGCAGTATTTT
TRBV20-1	TRBJ2-6	-	-	CSAANTGLRANVLTF	TGCAGTGCGGCAAATACGGGCCTCCGGGCCAACGTCCTGACTTTC
TRBV7-2	TRBJ2-6	-	-	CASSITGANVLTF	TGTGCCAGTAGTATCACCGGGGCCAACGTCCTGACTTTC
TRBV7-2	TRBJ1-2	TRBD1	-	CASSPRTWDRGEYGYTF	TGTGCCAGCAGCCCGCGAACCTGGGACAGGGGCGAATATGGCTACACCTTC
TRBV20-1	TRBJ2-7	-	many	CSARAERAASYEQYF	TGCAGTGCTAGAGCGGAGCGGGCGGCCTCCTACGAGCAGTACTTC
TRBV14	TRBJ2-2	-	many	CEDSQDPGAGLTGELFF	TGTGAGGACAGCCAAGACCCGGGAGCGGGTCTCACCGGGGAGCTGTTTTTT
TRBV7-3	TRBJ1-2	TRBD1	-	CASSLPEGANYGYTF	TGTGCCAGCAGCTTACCCGAGGGGGCCAACTATGGCTACACCTTC
TRBV5-1	TRBJ1-3	-	many	CASSLAGTTFGNTIYF	TGCGCCAGCAGCTTGGCCGGGACAACTTTTGGAAACACCATATATTTT
TRBV5-1	TRBJ1-5	TRBD1	-	CASRPGAGGVQPQHF	TGCGCCAGCAGGCCGGGGGCAGGGGGCGTCCAGCCCCAGCATTTT
TRBV7-2	TRBJ2-5	-	-	CASTPPGQETQYF	TGTGCCAGCACCCCCCCAGGGCAAGAGACCCAGTACTTC
TRBV4-1	TRBJ1-5	-	few	CASSQEGTLSQPQHF	TGCGCCAGCAGCCAAGAAGGGACGTTAAGTCAGCCCCAGCATTTT
TRBV7-2	TRBJ2-5	TRBD1	-	CASSQSPGQGLSQETQYF	TGTGCCAGCAGCCAAAGCCCGGGACAGGGGTTGAGCCAAGAGACCCAGTACTTC
TRBV2	TRBJ2-5	TRBD1	-	CASIRWDRPDNKETQYF	TGTGCCAGCATCCGATGGGACAGGCCGGACAATAAAGAGACCCAGTACTTC
TRBV11-3	TRBJ1-3	-	many	CASSSSGSGNTIYF	TGTGCCAGCAGCTCATCGGGATCTGGAAACACCATATATTTT
TRBV2	TRBJ1-1	TRBD1	-	CASSASGQGAGTEAFF	TGTGCCAGCAGTGCCTCCGGACAGGGGGCGGGCACTGAAGCTTTCTTT
TRBV20-1	TRBJ1-5	-	many	CSAAARAGITQPQHF	TGCAGTGCTGCAGCGAGGGCGGGGATCACTCAGCCCCAGCATTTT
TRBV28	TRBJ2-2	-	few	CASRGPIAGTGELFF	TGTGCCAGCAGGGGACCGATAGCCGGGACCGGGGAGCTGTTTTTT
TRBV20-1	TRBJ2-7	TRBD2	-	CSAPGVASGIYEQYF	TGCAGTGCCCCGGGGGTAGCTAGCGGGATCTACGAGCAGTACTTC
TRBV15	TRBJ1-6	-	-	CATSREVGDQPLHF	TGTGCCACCAGCAGAGAGGTTGGTGATCAGCCCCTCCACTTT
TRBV10-3	TRBJ2-1	-	-	CAISEGGAGSPHSSYNEQFF	TGTGCCATCAGTGAAGGGGGTGCGGGTTCCCCCCATAGCTCCTACAATGAGCAGTTCTTC
TRBV20-1	TRBJ2-7	-	-	CSAIASNLGYEQYF	TGCAGTGCCATAGCTAGCAACCTCGGCTACGAGCAGTACTTC
TRBV9	TRBJ1-1	-	once	CASSKEVYLNTEAFF	TGTGCCAGCAGCAAGGAGGTCTACTTGAACACTGAAGCTTTCTTT
TRBV20-1	TRBJ1-5	-	-	CSALRGGSNQPQHF	TGCAGTGCGTTGCGGGGGGGTAGCAATCAGCCCCAGCATTTT
TRBV6-4	TRBJ2-2	-	-	CASSSRSYTGELFF	TGTGCCAGCAGTTCGAGGTCTTACACCGGGGAGCTGTTTTTT
TRBV7-9	TRBJ2-7	-	many	CASQGVYEQYF	TGTGCCAGCCAGGGAGTCTACGAGCAGTACTTC
TRBV7-2	TRBJ2-5	TRBD1	-	CASSLQGQGSETQYF	TGTGCCAGCAGCCTACAGGGACAGGGGTCAGAGACCCAGTACTTC
TRBV29-1	TRBJ2-7	TRBD2	many	CSVELLAGGLRSYEQYF	TGCAGCGTTGAATTACTAGCGGGAGGTTTAAGGTCCTACGAGCAGTACTTC
TRBV29-1	TRBJ2-7	TRBD2	once	CSASGLAGEYEQYF	TGCAGCGCATCAGGCCTAGCGGGAGAATACGAGCAGTACTTC
TRBV2	TRBJ2-7	TRBD1	few	CARVAGGSDEQYF	TGTGCTAGAGTGGCAGGGGGCAGCGACGAGCAGTACTTC
TRBV20-1	TRBJ1-1	TRBD1	-	CSARRQGSGLAQAFF	TGCAGTGCACGGAGACAGGGTTCCGGCCTCGCCCAAGCTTTCTTT